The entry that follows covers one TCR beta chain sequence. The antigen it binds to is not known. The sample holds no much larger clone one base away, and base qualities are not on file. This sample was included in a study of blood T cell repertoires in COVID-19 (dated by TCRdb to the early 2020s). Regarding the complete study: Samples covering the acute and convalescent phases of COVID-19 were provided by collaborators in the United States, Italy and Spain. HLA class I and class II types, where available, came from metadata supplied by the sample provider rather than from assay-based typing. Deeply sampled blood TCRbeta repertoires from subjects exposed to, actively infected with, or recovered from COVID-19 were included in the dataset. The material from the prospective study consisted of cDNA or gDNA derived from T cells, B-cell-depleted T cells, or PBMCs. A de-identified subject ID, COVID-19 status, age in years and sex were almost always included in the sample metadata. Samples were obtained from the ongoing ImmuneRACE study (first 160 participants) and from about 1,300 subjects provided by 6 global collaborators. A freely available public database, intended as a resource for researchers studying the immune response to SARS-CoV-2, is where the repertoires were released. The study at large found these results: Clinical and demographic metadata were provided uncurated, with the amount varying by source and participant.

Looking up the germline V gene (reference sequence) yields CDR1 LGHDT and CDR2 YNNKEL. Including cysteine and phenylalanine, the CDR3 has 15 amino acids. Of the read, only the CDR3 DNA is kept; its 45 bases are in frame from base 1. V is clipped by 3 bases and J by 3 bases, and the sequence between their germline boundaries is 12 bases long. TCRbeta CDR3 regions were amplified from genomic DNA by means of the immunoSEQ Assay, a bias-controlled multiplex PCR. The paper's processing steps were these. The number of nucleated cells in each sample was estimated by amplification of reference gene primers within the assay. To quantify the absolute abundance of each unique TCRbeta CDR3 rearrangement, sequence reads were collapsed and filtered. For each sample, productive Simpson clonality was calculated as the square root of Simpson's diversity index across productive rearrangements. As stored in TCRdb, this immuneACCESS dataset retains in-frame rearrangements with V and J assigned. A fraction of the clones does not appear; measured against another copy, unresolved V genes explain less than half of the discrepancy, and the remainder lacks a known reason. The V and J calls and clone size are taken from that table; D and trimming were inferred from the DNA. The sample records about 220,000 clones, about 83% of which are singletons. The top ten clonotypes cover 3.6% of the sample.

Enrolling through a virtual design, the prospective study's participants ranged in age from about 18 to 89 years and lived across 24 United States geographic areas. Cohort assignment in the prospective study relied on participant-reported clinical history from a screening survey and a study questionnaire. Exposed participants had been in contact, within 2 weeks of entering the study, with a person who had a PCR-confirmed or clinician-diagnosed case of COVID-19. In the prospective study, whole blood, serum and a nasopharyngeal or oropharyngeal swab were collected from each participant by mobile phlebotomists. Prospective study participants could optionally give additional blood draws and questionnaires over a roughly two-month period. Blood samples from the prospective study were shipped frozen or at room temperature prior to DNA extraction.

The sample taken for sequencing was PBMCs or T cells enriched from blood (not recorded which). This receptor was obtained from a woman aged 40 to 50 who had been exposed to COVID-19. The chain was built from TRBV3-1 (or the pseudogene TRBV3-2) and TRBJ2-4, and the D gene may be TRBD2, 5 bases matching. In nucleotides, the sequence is TGTGCCAGCAGCCATAGAGGAGGTGTCAAAAACATTCAGTACTTC. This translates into CASSHRGGVKNIQYF.